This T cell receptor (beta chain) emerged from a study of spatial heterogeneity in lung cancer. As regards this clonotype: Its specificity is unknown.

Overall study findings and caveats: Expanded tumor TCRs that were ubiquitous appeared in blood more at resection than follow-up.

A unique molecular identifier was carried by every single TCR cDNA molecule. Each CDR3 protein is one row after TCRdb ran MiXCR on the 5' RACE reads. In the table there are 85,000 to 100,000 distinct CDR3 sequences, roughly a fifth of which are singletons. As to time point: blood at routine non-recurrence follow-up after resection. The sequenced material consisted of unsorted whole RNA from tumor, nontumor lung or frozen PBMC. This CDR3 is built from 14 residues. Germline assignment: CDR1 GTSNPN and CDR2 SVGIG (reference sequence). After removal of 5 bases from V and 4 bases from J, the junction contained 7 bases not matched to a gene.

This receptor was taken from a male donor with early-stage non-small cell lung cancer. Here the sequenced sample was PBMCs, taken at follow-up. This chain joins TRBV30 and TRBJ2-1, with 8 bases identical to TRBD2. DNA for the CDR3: TGTGCCTGGGGGAGCGGGGGACCGTACAATGAGCAGTTCTTC. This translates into CAWGSGGPYNEQFF. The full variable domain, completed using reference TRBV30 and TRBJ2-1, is SQTIHQWPATLVQPVGSPLSLECTVEGTSNPNLYWYRQAAGRGLQLLFYSVGIGQISSEVPQNLSASRPQDRQFILSSKKLLLSDSGFYLCAWGSGGPYNEQFFGPGTRLTVL.